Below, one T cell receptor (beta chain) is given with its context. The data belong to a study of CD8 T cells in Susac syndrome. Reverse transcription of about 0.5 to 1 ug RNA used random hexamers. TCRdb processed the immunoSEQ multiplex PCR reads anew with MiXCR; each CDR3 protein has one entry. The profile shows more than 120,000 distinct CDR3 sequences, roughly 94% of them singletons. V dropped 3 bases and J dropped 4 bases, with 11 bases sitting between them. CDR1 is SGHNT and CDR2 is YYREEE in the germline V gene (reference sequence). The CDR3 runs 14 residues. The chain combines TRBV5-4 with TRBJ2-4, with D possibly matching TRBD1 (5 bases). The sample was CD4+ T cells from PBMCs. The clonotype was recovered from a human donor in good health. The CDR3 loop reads CASSSWTRKNIQYF. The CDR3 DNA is TGTGCCAGCAGCTCCTGGACAAGGAAAAACATTCAGTACTTC.